This TCR beta chain is drawn from a study of T-cell reconstitution after alpha-beta-depleted transplantation in children. The CDR3 is 14 amino acids. Germline assignment: CDR1 SGHDN and CDR2 FVKESK. Unmatched junction bases numbered 6, after V lost 2 bases and J lost 6 bases. Preparation of the TCRbeta library was carried out with unique molecular identifiers. TCRdb passed the PCR reads through MiXCR, listing each CDR3 protein once. The sample lists approximately 510,000 distinct CDR3 sequences; around 17% were seen once. Sequencing used PBMCs from the stem cell graft donor, obtained from the stem cell graft. The chain couples TRBV14 to TRBJ2-7, with 8 bases that match TRBD1. This receptor was identified in a human donor who donated a stem cell graft to a child with acute lymphoblastic leukemia. Written as DNA, the CDR3 is TGTGCCAGCAGCCAACGACTGGGACAGGCCGAGCAGTACTTC. It encodes CASSQRLGQAEQYF.